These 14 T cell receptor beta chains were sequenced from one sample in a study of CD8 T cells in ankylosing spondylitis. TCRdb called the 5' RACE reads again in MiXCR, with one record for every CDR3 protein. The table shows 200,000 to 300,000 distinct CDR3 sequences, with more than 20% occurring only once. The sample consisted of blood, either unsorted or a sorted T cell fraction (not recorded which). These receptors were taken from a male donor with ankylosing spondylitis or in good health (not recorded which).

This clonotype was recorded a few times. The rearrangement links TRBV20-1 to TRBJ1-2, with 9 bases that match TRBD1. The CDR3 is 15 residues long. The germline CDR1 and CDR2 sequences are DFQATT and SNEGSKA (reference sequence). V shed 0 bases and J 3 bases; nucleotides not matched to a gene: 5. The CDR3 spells CSARDPRTGDYGYTF. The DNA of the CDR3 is TGCAGTGCTAGAGATCCGAGGACAGGGGACTATGGCTACACCTTC.

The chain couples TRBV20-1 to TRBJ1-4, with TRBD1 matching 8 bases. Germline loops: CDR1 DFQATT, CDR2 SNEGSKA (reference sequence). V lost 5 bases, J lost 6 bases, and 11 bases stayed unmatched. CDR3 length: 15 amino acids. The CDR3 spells CSALSRTGRHEKLFF. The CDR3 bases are TGCAGTGCTCTGTCCCGGACAGGGAGGCATGAAAAACTGTTTTTT.

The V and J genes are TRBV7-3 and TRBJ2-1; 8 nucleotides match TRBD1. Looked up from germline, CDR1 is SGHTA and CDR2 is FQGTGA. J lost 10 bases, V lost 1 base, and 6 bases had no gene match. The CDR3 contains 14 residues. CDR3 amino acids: CASSLSQGAREQFF. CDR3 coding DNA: TGTGCCAGCAGCTTAAGTCAGGGGGCGCGGGAGCAGTTCTTC.

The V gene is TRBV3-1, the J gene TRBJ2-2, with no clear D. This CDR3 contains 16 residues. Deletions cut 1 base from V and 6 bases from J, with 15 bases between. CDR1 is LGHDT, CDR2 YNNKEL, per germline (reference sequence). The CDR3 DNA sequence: TGTGCCAGCAGCCAAGCGGAAAGGGTACGGGCCGGGGAGCTGTTTTTT. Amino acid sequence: CASSQAERVRAGELFF.

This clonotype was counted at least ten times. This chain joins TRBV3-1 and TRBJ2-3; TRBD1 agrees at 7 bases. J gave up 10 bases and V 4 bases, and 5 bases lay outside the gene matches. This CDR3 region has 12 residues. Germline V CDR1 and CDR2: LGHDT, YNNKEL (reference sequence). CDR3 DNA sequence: TGTGCCAGCAGCCCAGGGGGTAGTGCGCAGTATTTT. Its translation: CASSPGGSAQYF.

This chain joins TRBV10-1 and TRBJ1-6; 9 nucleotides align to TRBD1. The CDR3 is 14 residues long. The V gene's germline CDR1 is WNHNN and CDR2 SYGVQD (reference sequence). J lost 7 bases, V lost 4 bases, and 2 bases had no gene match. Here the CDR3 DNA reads TGCGCCAGCAGTGGTGGGACAGGGAATTCACCCCTCCACTTT. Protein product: CASSGGTGNSPLHF.

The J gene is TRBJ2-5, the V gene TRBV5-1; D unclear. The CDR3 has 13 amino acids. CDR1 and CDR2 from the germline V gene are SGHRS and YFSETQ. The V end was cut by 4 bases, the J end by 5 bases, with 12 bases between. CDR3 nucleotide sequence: TGCGCCAGCAGCATCCGGACCAGGGAGACCCAGTACTTC. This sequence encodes CASSIRTRETQYF.

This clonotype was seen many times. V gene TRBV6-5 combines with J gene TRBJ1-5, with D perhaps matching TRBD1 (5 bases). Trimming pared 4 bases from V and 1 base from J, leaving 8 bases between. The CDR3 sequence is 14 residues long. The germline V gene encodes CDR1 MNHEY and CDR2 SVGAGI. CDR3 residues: CASSLRDSNQPQHF. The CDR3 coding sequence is TGTGCCAGCAGTTTAAGGGACAGCAATCAGCCCCAGCATTTT.

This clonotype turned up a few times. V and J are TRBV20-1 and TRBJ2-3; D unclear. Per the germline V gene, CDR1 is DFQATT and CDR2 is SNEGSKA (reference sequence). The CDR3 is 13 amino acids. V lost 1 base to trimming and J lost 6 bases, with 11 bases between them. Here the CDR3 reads CSARVVRVDTQYF. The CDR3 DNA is TGCAGTGCTAGAGTGGTTCGCGTCGATACGCAGTATTTT.

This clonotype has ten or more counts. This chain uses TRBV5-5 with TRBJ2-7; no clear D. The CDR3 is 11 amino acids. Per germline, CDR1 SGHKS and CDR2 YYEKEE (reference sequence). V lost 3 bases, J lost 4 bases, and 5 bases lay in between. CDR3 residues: CASSSMYEQYF. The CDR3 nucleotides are TGTGCCAGCAGCTCCATGTACGAGCAGTACTTC.

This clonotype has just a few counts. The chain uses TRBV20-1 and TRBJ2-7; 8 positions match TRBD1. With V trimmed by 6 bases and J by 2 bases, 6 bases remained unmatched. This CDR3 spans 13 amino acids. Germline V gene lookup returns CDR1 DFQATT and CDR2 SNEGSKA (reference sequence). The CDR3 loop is CSAKRQGTYEQYF. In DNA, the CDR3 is TGCAGTGCCAAAAGACAGGGGACCTACGAGCAGTACTTC.

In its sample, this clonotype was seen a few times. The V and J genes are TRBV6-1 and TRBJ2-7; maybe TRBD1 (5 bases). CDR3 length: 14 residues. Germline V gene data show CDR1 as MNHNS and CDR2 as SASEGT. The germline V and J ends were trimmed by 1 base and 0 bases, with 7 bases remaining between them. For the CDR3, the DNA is TGTGCCAGCAGTGAAGTACAGGTCTCCTACGAGCAGTACTTC. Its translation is CASSEVQVSYEQYF.

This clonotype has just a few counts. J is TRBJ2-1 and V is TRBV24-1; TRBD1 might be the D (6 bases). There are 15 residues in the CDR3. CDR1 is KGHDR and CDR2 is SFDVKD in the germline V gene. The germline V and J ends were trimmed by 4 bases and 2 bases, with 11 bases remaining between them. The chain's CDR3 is CATSDPDRPYNEQFF. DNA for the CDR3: TGTGCCACCAGTGACCCAGACAGGCCCTACAATGAGCAGTTCTTC.

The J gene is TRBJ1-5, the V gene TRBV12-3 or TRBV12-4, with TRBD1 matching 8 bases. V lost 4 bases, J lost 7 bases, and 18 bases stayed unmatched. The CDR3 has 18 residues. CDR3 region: CASSSTSRGLGGRQPQHF. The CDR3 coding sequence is TGTGCCAGCAGTTCCACCTCCAGGGGGCTCGGGGGAAGACAGCCCCAGCATTTT.